The 23 T cell receptor beta chains presented below share a single source sample, sequenced in a study of blood T cell repertoires in COVID-19. TCRdb's table, derived via immunoSEQ multiplex PCR, lists solely in-frame clones and lacks some. Among about 340,000 clones listed, approximately 86% were seen once. Material for sequencing was PBMCs or T cells enriched from blood (not recorded which). These receptors were taken from a woman in her thirties or forties with acute COVID-19.

Ten or more counts support this clone. The J gene is TRBJ1-1, the V gene TRBV7-3, with 8 bases matching TRBD1. The V segment lost 2 bases and the J segment 5 bases; nucleotides outside the gene matches: 4. Germline V gene lookup returns CDR1 SGHTA and CDR2 FQGTGA. The CDR3 totals 14 residues. This CDR3 is CASSLVQGGTEAFF. The DNA for the CDR3 is TGTGCCAGCAGCTTAGTACAGGGGGGTACTGAAGCTTTCTTT.

V gene TRBV7-9 combines with J gene TRBJ1-5; D not resolved. This CDR3 spans 11 amino acids. V gave up 4 bases and J gave up 5 bases, with 3 bases separating them. Germline V gene data show CDR1 as SEHNR and CDR2 as FQNEAQ (reference sequence). The CDR3 loop reads CASSSDQPQHF. In DNA form, the CDR3 reads TGTGCCAGCAGCTCAGATCAGCCCCAGCATTTT.

V gene TRBV2 combines with J gene TRBJ2-5; 15 bases match TRBD2. CDR1 and CDR2 (germline): SNHLY, FYNNEI. The CDR3 consists of 15 residues. Trimming took 4 bases from V and 7 from J; bases not matched to a gene: 4. This CDR3 is CASSGTSGGVGTQYF. The CDR3 DNA follows: TGTGCCAGCAGTGGGACTAGCGGGGGGGTAGGGACCCAGTACTTC. The full variable domain, in which reference TRBV2 and TRBJ2-5 provide the parts outside the CDR3, is EPEVTQTPSHQVTQMGQEVILRCVPISNHLYFYWYRQILGQKVEFLVSFYNNEISEKSEIFDDQFSVERPDGSNFTLKIRSTKLEDSAMYFCASSGTSGGVGTQYFGPGTRLLVL.

The chain recombines TRBV6-4 with TRBJ1-1, with TRBD1 matching over 7 bases. With V trimmed by 6 bases and J by 5 bases, 15 bases remained unmatched. CDR3 length equals 16 residues. The germline V gene encodes CDR1 MRHNA and CDR2 SNTAGT. As DNA, the CDR3 is TGTGCCAGCAGACGGACAGGTTACATGAAGGGGACTGAAGCTTTCTTT. Translating gives CASRRTGYMKGTEAFF.

The chain employs TRBV19 and TRBJ1-2, with D maybe TRBD1 (5 bases). V lost 8 bases to trimming and J lost 4 bases, with 11 bases between them. Germline loops: CDR1 LNHDA, CDR2 SQIVND (reference sequence). The CDR3 length is 12 residues. The CDR3 is CASLGRVYGYTF. In DNA form, the CDR3 reads TGTGCCAGTTTAGGCAGGGTCTATGGCTACACCTTC. Complete variable domain (other parts from reference TRBV19 and TRBJ1-2): DGGITQSPKYLFRKEGQNVTLSCEQNLNHDAMYWYRQDPGQGLRLIYYSQIVNDFQKGDIAEGYSVSREKKESFPLTVTSAQKNPTAFYLCASLGRVYGYTFGSGTRLTVV.

The rearrangement links TRBV10-1 to TRBJ1-1; 8 positions match TRBD1. The CDR3 is 14 amino acids. From germline, CDR1 is WNHNN and CDR2 SYGVQD (reference sequence). V was clipped by 5 bases and J by 4 bases; unmatched bases: 6. The CDR3 DNA reads as TGCGCCAGCAGTCAGGGACAGGAGTGCACTGAAGCTTTCTTT. Translated: CASSQGQECTEAFF.

The V gene is TRBV7-9, the J gene TRBJ2-5; 10 bases are shared with TRBD2. V lost 1 base, J lost 3 bases, and 5 bases stayed unmatched. In germline, CDR1 is SEHNR, CDR2 FQNEAQ (reference sequence). The CDR3 consists of 16 residues. The CDR3 here is CASSLDILAGEETQYF. DNA of the CDR3: TGTGCCAGCAGCTTAGACATTCTAGCGGGAGAAGAGACCCAGTACTTC.

The chain carries TRBV2 and TRBJ2-5; tentatively, D is TRBD2 (6 bases). Between the trimmed V and J ends, which lost 10 bases and 7 bases, there was a span of 28 bases. The germline V gene has CDR1 SNHLY and CDR2 FYNNEI. This CDR3 contains 16 residues. CDR3 in DNA: TGTGCCACCCTTACCCCGCGAGCGGGTAGCGAAAGGACCCAGTACTTC. This gives the protein CATLTPRAGSERTQYF.

The CDR3 sequence: CASSLREQGAYRDYEQYF. For the CDR3, the DNA is TGTGCCAGCAGCTTAAGGGAGCAGGGGGCCTACAGAGACTACGAGCAGTACTTC. The chain recombines TRBV7-8 with TRBJ2-7; 8 bases agree with TRBD1. With V trimmed by 2 bases and J by 3 bases, 15 bases remained unmatched. This CDR3 spans 18 amino acids. Per the germline V gene, CDR1 is SGHVS and CDR2 is FQNEAQ.

This chain's CDR3 is CASSFLGRETEAFF. The CDR3 bases are TGTGCCAGCAGCTTTTTGGGCCGGGAGACTGAAGCTTTCTTT. The chain is built from TRBV7-9 and TRBJ1-1; D is unresolved. From germline, CDR1 is SEHNR and CDR2 FQNEAQ (reference sequence). The ends were cut back, 3 bases at V and 5 bases at J, with 13 bases in the middle. The CDR3 has 14 residues.

The chain couples TRBV20-1 to TRBJ2-3; D is possibly TRBD1 (5 bases). CDR1 is DFQATT, CDR2 SNEGSKA, per germline (reference sequence). Deletions cut 3 bases from V and 7 bases from J, with 17 bases between. The CDR3 length is 14 residues. The CDR3 nucleotides read TGCAGTGCTAGTGGCCCGGCAGGGTACAATACGCAGTATTTT. Translating it yields CSASGPAGYNTQYF.

The chain links TRBV9 to TRBJ2-1; 12 nucleotides match TRBD2. V shed 1 base, J shed 1 base, and the junction held 9 bases outside the gene matches. The CDR3 sequence is 19 residues long. Germline-derived CDR1 and CDR2 are SGDLS and YYNGEE. In DNA, the CDR3 is TGTGCCAGCAGCGTAACGACTAGCGGGAGAACGGGATCCTACAATGAGCAGTTCTTC. Translating it yields CASSVTTSGRTGSYNEQFF.

This clone turned up a few times. This chain uses TRBV25-1 with TRBJ1-2; 7 bases map to TRBD1. CDR3 length: 14 residues. Germline CDR1 MGHDK, CDR2 SYGVNS. V was clipped by 2 bases and J by 4 bases; unmatched bases: 4. The CDR3 loop reads CASSERRDSYGYTF. The CDR3 coding sequence is TGTGCCAGCAGTGAACGCCGGGACAGCTATGGCTACACCTTC.

The rearrangement uses TRBV5-4 and TRBJ1-2, with 8 positions matching TRBD1. Germline values: CDR1 SGHNT, CDR2 YYREEE (reference sequence). V dropped 0 bases and J dropped 1; count of bases not matched to a gene: 5. The CDR3 has 16 residues. The CDR3 sequence is CASSLGVQGVNYGYTF. CDR3 bases: TGTGCCAGCAGCTTGGGGGTACAGGGGGTTAACTATGGCTACACCTTC.

This clone was counted between two and nine times. The chain joins TRBV7-8 to TRBJ1-5; 9 nucleotides agree with TRBD1. The CDR3 is 16 residues long. Germline V lookup: CDR1 SGHVS, CDR2 FQNEAQ. The trim removed 2 bases at V and 2 bases at J, leaving 4 bases unmatched. CDR3 sequence: CASSLMTGGGNQPQHF. CDR3 nucleotides: TGTGCCAGCAGCTTAATGACAGGGGGTGGCAATCAGCCCCAGCATTTT.

The J gene is TRBJ1-2, the V gene TRBV7-9; no reliable D call. This CDR3 is 15 amino acids long. Per germline, CDR1 SEHNR and CDR2 FQNEAQ (reference sequence). V dropped 5 bases and J dropped 6 bases, with 19 bases sitting between them. The CDR3 sequence: CASSTSWKIKDGYTF. Written as DNA, the CDR3 is TGTGCCAGCAGCACTAGTTGGAAAATAAAGGATGGCTACACCTTC. Full variable domain (rest looked up from reference TRBV7-9 and TRBJ1-2): DTGVSQNPRHKITKRGQNVTFRCDPISEHNRLYWYRQTLGQGPEFLTYFQNEAQLEKSRLLSDRFSAERPKGSFSTLEIQRTEQGDSAMYLCASSTSWKIKDGYTFGSGTRLTVV.

The V gene is TRBV19, the J gene TRBJ1-1; 7 bases are shared with TRBD1. This CDR3 has 14 residues. Losses at the gene ends were 3 bases for V and 6 bases for J; bases not matched to a gene: 7. CDR1 and CDR2 from the germline V gene are LNHDA and SQIVND (reference sequence). The CDR3 is CASSIRGQTAEAFF. CDR3 sequence (DNA): TGTGCCAGTAGTATCAGGGGACAGACTGCTGAAGCTTTCTTT.

The sample holds a few counts of this clone. CDR3: CASRAFGGKRSPLHF. The DNA for the CDR3 is TGCGCCAGCAGAGCCTTTGGGGGGAAGCGATCACCCCTCCACTTT. The chain recombines TRBV10-2 with TRBJ1-6; TRBD1 might be the D (5 bases). The germline CDR1 and CDR2 sequences are WSHSY and SAAADI. The CDR3 length is 15 residues. Deletions cut 6 bases from V and 10 bases from J, with 19 bases between.

This chain uses TRBV6-1 with TRBJ2-1; perhaps TRBD1 as D (5 bases). There are 14 residues in the CDR3. The germline gives CDR1 MNHNS, CDR2 SASEGT. Trimming shortened V by 2 bases and J by 3 bases, and 8 bases separated the two germline ends. CDR3 residues: CASSESGFYNEQFF. The CDR3 DNA is TGTGCCAGCAGTGAATCAGGGTTCTACAATGAGCAGTTCTTC.

The chain has TRBV10-3 and TRBJ1-5; D is perhaps TRBD1 (5 bases). This CDR3 comprises 15 residues. V was cut by 10 bases and J by 6 bases, with 22 bases left in between. The germline V gene encodes CDR1 ENHRY and CDR2 SYGVKD. Written as DNA, the CDR3 is TGTGCCACCCGGGACCGGCCCCAGGGAGGTCAGCCCCAGCATTTT. Its protein product is CATRDRPQGGQPQHF.

V gene TRBV12-5 combines with J gene TRBJ2-3, with D unresolved. CDR1 and CDR2 (germline): LGHNT, FRNRAP. The CDR3 covers 13 residues. Deletions cut 5 bases from V and 1 base from J, with 7 bases between. The DNA of the CDR3 is TGTGCTAGTGGTCCCTCAGGCACAGATACGCAGTATTTT. It encodes CASGPSGTDTQYF.

The DNA for the CDR3 is TGTGCCAGCAGTCGTTCGGAGACCCAGTACTTC. It translates to CASSRSETQYF. V is TRBV6-2 or TRBV6-3 and J is TRBJ2-5; no reliable D call. The CDR3 extends over 11 amino acids. CDR1 is MNHEY, CDR2 SVGEGT, per germline. V was trimmed by 5 bases and J by 5 bases, leaving 6 bases between them.

A single count supports this clone. V usage is TRBV5-4 and J usage is TRBJ2-2; 14 bases align to TRBD2. The J segment lost 2 bases and the V segment lost 0 bases, leaving 6 bases of the junction unmatched. In germline, CDR1 is SGHNT, CDR2 YYREEE (reference sequence). The CDR3 is 19 amino acids. The CDR3 DNA reads TGTGCCAGCAGCTTGGGTCCGGGACTAGCGGGAGTCAACACCGGGGAGCTGTTTTTT. Translated, it gives CASSLGPGLAGVNTGELFF.